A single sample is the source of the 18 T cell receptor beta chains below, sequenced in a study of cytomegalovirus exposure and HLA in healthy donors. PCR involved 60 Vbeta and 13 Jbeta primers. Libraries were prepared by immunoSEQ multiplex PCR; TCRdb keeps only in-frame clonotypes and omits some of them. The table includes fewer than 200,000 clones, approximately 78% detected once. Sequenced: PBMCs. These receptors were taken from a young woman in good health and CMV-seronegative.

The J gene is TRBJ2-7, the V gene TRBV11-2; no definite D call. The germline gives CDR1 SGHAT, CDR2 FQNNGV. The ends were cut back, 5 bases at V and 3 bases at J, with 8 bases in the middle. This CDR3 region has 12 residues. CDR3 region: CASSPPGYEQYF. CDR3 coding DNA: TGTGCCAGCAGCCCCCCGGGCTACGAGCAGTACTTC.

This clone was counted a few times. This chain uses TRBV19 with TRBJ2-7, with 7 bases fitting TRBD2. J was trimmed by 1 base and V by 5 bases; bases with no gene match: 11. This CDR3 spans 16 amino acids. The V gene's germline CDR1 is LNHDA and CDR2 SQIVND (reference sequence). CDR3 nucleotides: TGTGCCAGTAGTTCCCTCAGGAACGGGAGGTCCTACGAGCAGTACTTC. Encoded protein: CASSSLRNGRSYEQYF.

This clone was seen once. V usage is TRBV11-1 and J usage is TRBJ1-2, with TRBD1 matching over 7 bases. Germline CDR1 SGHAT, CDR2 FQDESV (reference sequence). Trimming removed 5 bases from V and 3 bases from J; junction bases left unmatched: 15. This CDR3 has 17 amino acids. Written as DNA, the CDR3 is TGTGCCAGCAGCGATTCCAAGAACAGGGGTGAAGACTATGGCTACACCTTC. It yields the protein CASSDSKNRGEDYGYTF.

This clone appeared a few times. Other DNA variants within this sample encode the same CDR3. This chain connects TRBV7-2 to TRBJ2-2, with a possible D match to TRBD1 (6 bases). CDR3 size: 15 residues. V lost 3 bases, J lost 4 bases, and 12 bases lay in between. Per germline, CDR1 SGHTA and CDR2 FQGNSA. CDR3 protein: CASSFTGTSTGELFF. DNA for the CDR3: TGTGCCAGCAGCTTTACAGGGACGAGCACCGGGGAGCTGTTTTTT. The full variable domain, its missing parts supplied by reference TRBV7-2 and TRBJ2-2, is GAGVSQSPSNKVTEKGKDVELRCDPISGHTALYWYRQSLGQGLEFLIYFQGNSAPDKSGLPSDRFSAERTGGSVSTLTIQRTQQEDSAVYLCASSFTGTSTGELFFGEGSRLTVL.

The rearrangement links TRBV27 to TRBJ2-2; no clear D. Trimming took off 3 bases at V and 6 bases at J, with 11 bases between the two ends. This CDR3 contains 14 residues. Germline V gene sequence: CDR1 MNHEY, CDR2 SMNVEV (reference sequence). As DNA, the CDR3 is TGTGCCAGCAGTTTCGGTACGCCGGCCGGGGAGCTGTTTTTT. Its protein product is CASSFGTPAGELFF.

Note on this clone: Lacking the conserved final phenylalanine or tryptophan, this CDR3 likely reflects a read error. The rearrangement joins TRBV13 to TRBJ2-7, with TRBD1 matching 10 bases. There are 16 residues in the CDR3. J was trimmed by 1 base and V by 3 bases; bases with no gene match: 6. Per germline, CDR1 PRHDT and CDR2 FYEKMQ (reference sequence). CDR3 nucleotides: TGTGCCAGCAGCTTGAGCCCGGGACAGGGGTCCTACGAGCAGTACCTC. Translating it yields CASSLSPGQGSYEQYL.

CDR3 residues: CASSLIAGGNYEQYF. The DNA for the CDR3 is TGCGCCAGCAGCCTAATAGCCGGGGGGAACTACGAGCAGTACTTC. The rearrangement uses TRBV4-1 and TRBJ2-7; 7 bases match TRBD2. The V gene's germline CDR1 is MGHRA and CDR2 YSYEKL. This CDR3 spans 15 amino acids. The V segment lost 4 bases and the J segment 3 bases; nucleotides outside the gene matches: 9.

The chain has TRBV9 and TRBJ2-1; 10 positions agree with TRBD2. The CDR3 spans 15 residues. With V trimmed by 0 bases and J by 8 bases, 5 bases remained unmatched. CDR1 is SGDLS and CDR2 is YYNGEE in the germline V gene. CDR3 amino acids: CASSVEAGGPYEQFF. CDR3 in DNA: TGTGCCAGCAGCGTAGAAGCGGGAGGGCCGTATGAGCAGTTCTTC.

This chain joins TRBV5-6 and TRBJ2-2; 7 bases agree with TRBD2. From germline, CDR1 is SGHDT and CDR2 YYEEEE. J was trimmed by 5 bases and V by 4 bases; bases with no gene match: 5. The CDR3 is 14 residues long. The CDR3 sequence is CASSASGKTGELFF. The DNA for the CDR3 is TGTGCCAGCAGCGCCAGCGGGAAGACCGGGGAGCTGTTTTTT.

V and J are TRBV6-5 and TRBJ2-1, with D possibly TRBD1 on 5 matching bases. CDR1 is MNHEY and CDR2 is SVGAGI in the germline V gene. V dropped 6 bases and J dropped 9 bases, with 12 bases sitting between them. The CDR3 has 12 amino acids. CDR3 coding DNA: TGTGCCAGCAGCCCGACAGCCGGTGAGCAGTTCTTC. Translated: CASSPTAGEQFF.

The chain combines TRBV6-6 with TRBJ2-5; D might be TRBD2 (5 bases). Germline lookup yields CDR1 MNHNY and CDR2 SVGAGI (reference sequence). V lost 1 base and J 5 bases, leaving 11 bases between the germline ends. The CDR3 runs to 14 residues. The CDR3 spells CASSYYPEVETQYF. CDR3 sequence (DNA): TGTGCCAGCAGTTACTACCCGGAGGTGGAGACCCAGTACTTC.

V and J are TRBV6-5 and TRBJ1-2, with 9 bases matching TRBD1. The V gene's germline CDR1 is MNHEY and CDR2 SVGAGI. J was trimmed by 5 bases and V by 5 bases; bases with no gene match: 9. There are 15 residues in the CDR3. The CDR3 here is CASSQNTGGGYGYTF. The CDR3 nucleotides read TGTGCCAGCAGTCAGAATACAGGGGGCGGATATGGCTACACCTTC.

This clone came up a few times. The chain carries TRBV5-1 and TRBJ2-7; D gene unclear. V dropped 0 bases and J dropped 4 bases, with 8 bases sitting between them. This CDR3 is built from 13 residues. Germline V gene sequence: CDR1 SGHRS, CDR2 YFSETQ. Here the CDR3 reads CASSLDSRYEQYF. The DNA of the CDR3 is TGCGCCAGCAGCTTGGACAGTCGGTACGAGCAGTACTTC.

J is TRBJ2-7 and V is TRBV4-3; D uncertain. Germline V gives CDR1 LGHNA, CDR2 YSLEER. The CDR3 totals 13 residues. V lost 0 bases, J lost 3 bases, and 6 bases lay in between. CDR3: CASSQEINYEQYF. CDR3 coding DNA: TGCGCCAGCAGCCAAGAAATCAACTACGAGCAGTACTTC.

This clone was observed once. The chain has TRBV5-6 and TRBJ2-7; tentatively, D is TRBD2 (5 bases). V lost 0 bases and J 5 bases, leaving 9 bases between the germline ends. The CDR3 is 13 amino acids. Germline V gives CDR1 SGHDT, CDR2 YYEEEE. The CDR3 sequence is CASSLALEDEQYF. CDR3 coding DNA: TGTGCCAGCAGCTTGGCCCTGGAGGACGAGCAGTACTTC.

Here the CDR3 DNA reads TGTGCCAGCAGTTACTCGATTACCAGAATAAACACTGAAGCTTTCTTT. This gives the protein CASSYSITRINTEAFF. The gene calls are TRBV6-5 and TRBJ1-1; unclear D gene. With 0 bases removed from V and 2 bases from J, the gap between germline ends came to 13 bases. The CDR3 spans 16 residues. Germline assignment: CDR1 MNHEY and CDR2 SVGAGI.

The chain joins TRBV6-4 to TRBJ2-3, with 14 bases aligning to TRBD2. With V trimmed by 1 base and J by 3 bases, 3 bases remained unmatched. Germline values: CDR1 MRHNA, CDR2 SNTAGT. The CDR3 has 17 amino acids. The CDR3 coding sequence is TGTGCCAGCAGTGACTGGACTAGCGGGAGGTTAACAGATACGCAGTATTTT. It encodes CASSDWTSGRLTDTQYF.

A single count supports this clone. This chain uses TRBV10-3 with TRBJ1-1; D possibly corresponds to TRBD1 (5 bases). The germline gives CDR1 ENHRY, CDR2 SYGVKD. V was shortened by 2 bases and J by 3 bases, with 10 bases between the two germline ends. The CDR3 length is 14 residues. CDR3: CAISEIEGDTEAFF. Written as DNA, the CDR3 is TGTGCCATCAGTGAGATTGAAGGGGACACTGAAGCTTTCTTT.